A single T cell receptor (beta chain) is shown here with its context. This sample was taken from a study of blood T cell repertoires in COVID-19. Germline CDR1 is MNHNY and CDR2 is SVGAGI (reference sequence). Trimming pared 3 bases from V and 6 bases from J, leaving 9 bases between. CDR3 length: 14 amino acids. As handled by the study authors: Estimation of nucleated cell counts was performed using reference gene primer amplification. Generated by immunoSEQ multiplex PCR, the TCRdb table keeps only in-frame clones and is missing some. The D gene and trimming were derived from the DNA, and the V and J assignments and clone size from that table. This repertoire shows 60,000 to 90,000 clones, 84% found once; its top ten account for around 20%.

The sequencing input was peripheral blood. The sequence came from a woman in her fifties or sixties with acute or convalescent COVID-19. The chain couples TRBV6-6 to TRBJ1-6, with D maybe TRBD1 (5 bases). The CDR3 nucleotides are TGTGCCAGCAGTTATGGGGGGTTTAATTCACCCCTCCACTTT. This sequence encodes CASSYGGFNSPLHF.